Shown below are 24 T cell receptor beta chains from a single sample sequenced in a study of response to subunit inactivated influenza vaccine. TCRdb re-called the RT-PCR reads through MiXCR, storing one row per CDR3 protein. The table records about 540,000 distinct CDR3 sequences, 20% to 25% of them present only once. The sample also formed part of further work on T cells expressing NK-cell markers. From that paper: Researchers built TCR beta cDNA using 5'RACE template switching with UMIs.

The sequenced sample was CD4+ T cells sorted from PBMCs, obtained about 11 days after vaccination. These receptor sequences come from a man in his forties or fifties who received an inactivated influenza vaccine.

This chain connects TRBV7-9 to TRBJ2-1, with TRBD2 matching 10 bases. The CDR3 covers 17 residues. J lost 5 bases, V lost 5 bases, and 12 bases had no gene match. Germline V CDR1 and CDR2: SEHNR, FQNEAQ (reference sequence). As DNA, the CDR3 is TGTGCCAGCAGCGACGATTTACTAGCGGGGCGAAACAATGAGCAGTTCTTC. Its translation is CASSDDLLAGRNNEQFF. Full variable domain (remainder filled in from reference TRBV7-9 and TRBJ2-1): DTGVSQNPRHKITKRGQNVTFRCDPISEHNRLYWYRQTLGQGPEFLTYFQNEAQLEKSRLLSDRFSAERPKGSFSTLEIQRTEQGDSAMYLCASSDDLLAGRNNEQFFGPGTRLTVL.

Remarks on this clonotype: A junction end diverges from the germline sequence, so it may reflect a read error. The chain has TRBV7-3 and TRBJ2-3, with 9 bases matching TRBD2. Germline CDR1 and CDR2: SGHTA and FQGTGA. The CDR3 has 13 residues. In DNA form, the CDR3 reads TGTGCCAGCAGCCAGATAACCGGGACTAGCAGGCATTTT. Protein: CASSQITGTSRHF. The variable domain in full, with the rest retrieved from reference TRBV7-3 and TRBJ2-3, is GAGVSQTPSNKVTEKGKYVELRCDPISGHTALYWYRQSLGQGPEFLIYFQGTGAADDSGLPNDRFFAVRPEGSVSTLKIQRTERGDSAVYLCASSQITGTSRHFGPGTRLTVL.

This clonotype appeared once. CDR3 sequence (DNA): TGTGCCATCACCTCCTATCCGGATGGGGACGGCGAGCAGTACTTC. It specifies CAITSYPDGDGEQYF. The chain carries TRBV21-1 and TRBJ2-7; the table gives TRBD1 as D, unverified against the DNA. TRBV21-1 is a documented pseudogene. CDR3 length equals 15 residues.

This clonotype has more than one count but fewer than ten. The gene calls are TRBV5-1 and TRBJ2-5; 11 bases fit TRBD1. The J segment lost 4 bases and the V segment lost 1 base, leaving 6 bases of the junction unmatched. CDR1 is SGHRS and CDR2 is YFSETQ in the germline V gene. The CDR3 has 16 amino acids. The CDR3 is CASSLRGQGAGETQYF. The CDR3 DNA reads TGCGCCAGCAGCTTGCGCGGACAGGGGGCAGGAGAGACCCAGTACTTC. Complete variable domain (other parts from reference TRBV5-1 and TRBJ2-5): KAGVTQTPRYLIKTRGQQVTLSCSPISGHRSVSWYQQTPGQGLQFLFEYFSETQRNKGNFPGRFSGRQFSNSRSEMNVSTLELGDSALYLCASSLRGQGAGETQYFGPGTRLLVL.

This clonotype was detected a few times. This chain uses TRBV7-2 with TRBJ1-2; no clear D gene. Per the germline V gene, CDR1 is SGHTA and CDR2 is FQGNSA. The CDR3 is 13 amino acids. Deletions cut 1 base from V and 3 bases from J, with 6 bases between. CDR3 coding DNA: TGTGCCAGCAGCTTAGAGGTAGACTATGGCTACACCTTC. Amino acid sequence: CASSLEVDYGYTF.

The V gene is TRBV12-3 or TRBV12-4, the J gene TRBJ1-5, with D tentatively TRBD1 (5 bases). V lost 1 base, J lost 0 bases, and 10 bases lay in between. The CDR3 length is 16 residues. CDR3: CASSLEAQASNQPQHF. CDR3 in DNA: TGTGCCAGCAGTTTAGAGGCACAGGCTAGCAATCAGCCCCAGCATTTT.

This clonotype was observed a handful of times. The rearrangement links TRBV28 to TRBJ2-3; D may be TRBD2 (6 bases). Germline V gene sequence: CDR1 MDHEN, CDR2 SYDVKM. Deletions cut 7 bases from V and 0 bases from J, with 17 bases between. This CDR3 has 16 amino acids. The CDR3 DNA reads as TGTGCCAGCAAACTCCCAAGGAGCGGGAGCACAGATACGCAGTATTTT. Residues: CASKLPRSGSTDTQYF.

This clonotype has only a few counts. The chain links TRBV24-1 to TRBJ2-3; possibly TRBD1 for D (6 bases). In germline, CDR1 is KGHDR, CDR2 SFDVKD. CDR3 size: 15 residues. The ends were cut back, 4 bases at V and 2 bases at J, with 12 bases in the middle. CDR3 sequence reads: CATSDQGQLTDTQYF. The DNA for the CDR3 is TGTGCCACCAGTGACCAAGGACAGCTCACAGATACGCAGTATTTT.

The chain combines TRBV20-1 with TRBJ2-3, with 10 bases fitting TRBD1. J lost 6 bases, V lost 6 bases, and 9 bases had no gene match. Germline values: CDR1 DFQATT, CDR2 SNEGSKA (reference sequence). This CDR3 has 14 amino acids. The CDR3 coding sequence is TGCAGTGCGCCCCGGGACAGGGGTTGGGATACGCAGTATTTT. It codes for CSAPRDRGWDTQYF.

The rearrangement uses TRBV6-5 and TRBJ2-7; D may correspond to TRBD1 or TRBD2 (5 bases each). Germline lookup yields CDR1 MNHEY and CDR2 SVGAGI. The germline V and J ends were trimmed by 2 bases and 6 bases, with 14 bases remaining between them. CDR3 size: 14 residues. CDR3 nucleotides: TGTGCCAGCAGTTACCGGAGGCAGGGTCGCGAGCAGTACTTC. Its translation: CASSYRRQGREQYF.

This clonotype was observed a few times. The rearrangement joins TRBV10-3 to TRBJ1-1; perhaps TRBD1 as D (5 bases). Germline CDR1 and CDR2: ENHRY and SYGVKD. This CDR3 is built from 14 residues. Between the trimmed V and J ends, which lost 10 bases and 4 bases, there was a span of 19 bases. This chain's CDR3 is CATGARKDFTEAFF. The CDR3, as DNA: TGTGCCACCGGGGCTAGAAAAGACTTCACTGAAGCTTTCTTT.

This clonotype came up a few times. The CDR3 loop reads CASSRSGRGSTDTQYF. In DNA form, the CDR3 reads TGTGCCAGCAGCCGAAGCGGGAGGGGGTCCACAGATACGCAGTATTTT. The chain joins TRBV7-9 to TRBJ2-3, with 10 bases that match TRBD2. The J segment lost 2 bases and the V segment lost 5 bases, leaving 7 bases of the junction unmatched. The CDR3 length is 16 residues. Germline V CDR1 and CDR2: SEHNR, FQNEAQ (reference sequence).

The rearrangement links TRBV30 to TRBJ2-5; D ambiguous. The CDR3 loop spans 12 amino acids. From germline, CDR1 is GTSNPN and CDR2 SVGIG (reference sequence). The V end was cut by 4 bases, the J end by 3 bases, with 9 bases between. In DNA, the CDR3 is TGTGCCTGGACCCGCGAGGAAGAGACCCAGTACTTC. It is translated as CAWTREEETQYF.

This clonotype was seen many times. This chain connects TRBV5-1 to TRBJ2-3; 10 bases agree with TRBD2. Trimming cost V 3 bases and J 3 bases; bases outside gene matches: 7. The CDR3 spans 16 residues. The germline V gene has CDR1 SGHRS and CDR2 YFSETQ. The CDR3 loop is CASSSRLAGATDTQYF. The CDR3 bases are TGCGCCAGCAGCTCACGACTAGCGGGCGCGACAGATACGCAGTATTTT.

The chain carries TRBV5-1 and TRBJ2-1, with D possibly matching TRBD1 (6 bases). V was shortened by 5 bases and J by 5 bases, with 11 bases between the two germline ends. There are 13 residues in the CDR3. Germline V gene sequence: CDR1 SGHRS, CDR2 YFSETQ. DNA for the CDR3: TGCGCCAGCAGAACACAGGGAAACAATGAGCAGTTCTTC. It encodes CASRTQGNNEQFF. Together with reference TRBV5-1 and TRBJ2-1, the CDR3 gives the full variable domain: KAGVTQTPRYLIKTRGQQVTLSCSPISGHRSVSWYQQTPGQGLQFLFEYFSETQRNKGNFPGRFSGRQFSNSRSEMNVSTLELGDSALYLCASRTQGNNEQFFGPGTRLTVL.

In its sample, this clonotype was seen a few times. The chain combines TRBV12-3 or TRBV12-4 with TRBJ2-7; D uncertain. V was pared by 7 bases and J by 4 bases, with 14 bases between. The CDR3 length is 13 residues. The CDR3 loop is CASTHRAEYEQYF. The CDR3 coding sequence is TGTGCCAGCACCCATCGGGCAGAATACGAGCAGTACTTC.

J is TRBJ2-1 and V is TRBV7-2; 9 nucleotides agree with TRBD1. The junction had 6 bases not matched to a gene; V was cut back by 0 bases and J by 3 bases. The CDR3 spans 17 residues. Germline loops: CDR1 SGHTA, CDR2 FQGNSA. CDR3 residues: CASSLAFNRGLYNEQFF. CDR3 sequence (DNA): TGTGCCAGCAGCTTAGCGTTTAACAGGGGGCTCTACAATGAGCAGTTCTTC.

The chain carries TRBV20-1 and TRBJ2-7; 7 nucleotides agree with TRBD1. Germline loops: CDR1 DFQATT, CDR2 SNEGSKA (reference sequence). The CDR3 sequence is 13 residues long. With 6 bases clipped from V and 0 bases from J, the junction kept 5 bases outside the gene matches. The CDR3 reads CSAKTGSSYEQYF. The CDR3, as DNA: TGCAGTGCGAAGACAGGGAGCTCCTACGAGCAGTACTTC.

Only a few counts were recorded for this clonotype. This chain joins TRBV19 and TRBJ2-1, with D possibly TRBD2 on 5 matching bases. This CDR3 region has 14 residues. Germline CDR1 and CDR2: LNHDA and SQIVND (reference sequence). Trimming removed 6 bases at V and 7 bases at J, with 16 bases between. CDR3 DNA sequence: TGTGCCAGTAGCAATAGTGCCTCGGGGAATGAGCAGTTCTTC. It encodes CASSNSASGNEQFF.

This clonotype appeared a few times. V is TRBV5-5 and J is TRBJ1-6; D may be TRBD1 (6 bases). Trimming removed 3 bases at V and 10 bases at J, with 17 bases between. Germline V gene data show CDR1 as SGHKS and CDR2 as YYEKEE (reference sequence). CDR3 length equals 15 residues. The CDR3 loop is CASSSLGGPGSPLHF. DNA of the CDR3: TGTGCCAGCAGCTCCTTAGGGGGACCTGGCTCACCCCTCCACTTT.

A few counts support this clonotype. The V call is TRBV15, the J call TRBJ2-7; D perhaps matches TRBD1 (5 bases). The germline V gene has CDR1 LNHNV and CDR2 YYDKDF (reference sequence). Trimming removed 0 bases from V and 9 bases from J, with 9 bases in between. CDR3 length equals 12 residues. CDR3 region: CATSRDQDTQYF. CDR3 nucleotide sequence: TGTGCCACCAGCAGAGATCAGGACACGCAGTACTTC.

This clonotype was picked up a small number of times. The rearrangement uses TRBV7-2 and TRBJ2-5, with TRBD2 matching over 8 bases. Germline V lookup: CDR1 SGHTA, CDR2 FQGNSA. The CDR3 is 16 residues long. The junction had 5 bases not matched to a gene; V was cut back by 1 base and J by 1 base. The CDR3 region has the DNA TGTGCCAGCAGCTTAGGCGGGGGGAACCTCCAAGAGACCCAGTACTTC. Translated, it gives CASSLGGGNLQETQYF.

V and J are TRBV7-2 and TRBJ2-2; D may correspond to TRBD1 or TRBD2 (5 bases each). The V end was cut by 1 base, the J end by 0 bases, with 12 bases between. Germline assignment: CDR1 SGHTA and CDR2 FQGNSA. The CDR3 contains 17 residues. The CDR3: CASSLVVWDANTGELFF. The CDR3 nucleotides are TGTGCCAGCAGCTTAGTTGTTTGGGACGCGAACACCGGGGAGCTGTTTTTT. Full variable domain (remainder filled in from reference TRBV7-2 and TRBJ2-2): GAGVSQSPSNKVTEKGKDVELRCDPISGHTALYWYRQSLGQGLEFLIYFQGNSAPDKSGLPSDRFSAERTGGSVSTLTIQRTQQEDSAVYLCASSLVVWDANTGELFFGEGSRLTVL.

This chain joins TRBV5-1 and TRBJ2-1, with TRBD2 matching over 10 bases. V lost 2 bases to trimming and J lost 9 bases; unmatched junction nucleotides: 8. The CDR3 consists of 15 residues. Germline CDR1 is SGHRS and CDR2 is YFSETQ. CDR3 DNA: TGCGCCAGCAGCTTTCAGCGGGAGGGCCGAGGTGAGCAGTTCTTC. Translation: CASSFQREGRGEQFF.